This record concerns one TCR beta chain sequence. This specimen belongs to a study of shared clonotypes between healthy human individuals. The authors ran unsorted PBMC replicate PCRs on 250 to 300 ng DNA, about 31,000 T cell genomes. TCRdb's table, derived via immunoSEQ multiplex PCR, lists solely in-frame clones and lacks some. The sample includes 400,000 to 550,000 clones, about 80% of them seen just once. Trimming cost V 0 bases and J 2 bases; bases outside gene matches: 8. The CDR3 sequence is 17 residues long. The germline CDR1 and CDR2 sequences are SGHVS and FNYEAQ. The chain is built from TRBV7-6 and TRBJ2-7; 9 bases fit TRBD2. Sequenced material: PBMCs. The sequence derives from a woman in her 40s in good health. Some clones in this sample may be carry-over from other donors' samples. The DNA for the CDR3 is TGTGCCAGCAGCTTAGCGCTGGGTAGCGGGAGACCCTACGAGCAGTACTTC. Protein product: CASSLALGSGRPYEQYF.